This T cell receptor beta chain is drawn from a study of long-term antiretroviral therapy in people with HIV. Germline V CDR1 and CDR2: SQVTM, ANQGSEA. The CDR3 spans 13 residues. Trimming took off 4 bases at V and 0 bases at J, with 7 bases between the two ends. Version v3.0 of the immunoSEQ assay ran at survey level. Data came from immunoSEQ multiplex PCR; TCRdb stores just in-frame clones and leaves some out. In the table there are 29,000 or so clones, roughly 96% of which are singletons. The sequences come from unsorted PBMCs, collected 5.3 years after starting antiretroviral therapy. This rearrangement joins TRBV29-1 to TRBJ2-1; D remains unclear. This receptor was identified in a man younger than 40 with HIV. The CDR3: CSVVTSSYNEQFF. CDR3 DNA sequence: TGCAGCGTTGTTACGAGCTCCTACAATGAGCAGTTCTTC.